One sample yielded the 20 T cell receptor beta chains listed below, sequenced in a study of blood T cell repertoires in COVID-19. Data came from immunoSEQ multiplex PCR; TCRdb stores just in-frame clones and leaves some out. This table has 100,000 to 150,000 clones, approximately 85% appearing once. Source material: peripheral blood. The receptors derive from a man younger than 40 with COVID-19, enrolled during active disease.

The chain carries TRBV5-1 and TRBJ2-7; D gene unclear. CDR3 length equals 12 residues. Germline CDR1 is SGHRS and CDR2 is YFSETQ. V was trimmed by 3 bases and J by 7 bases, leaving 11 bases between them. The DNA of the CDR3 is TGCGCCAGCAGCTATGAGGTCGGAGAGCAGTACTTC. Protein: CASSYEVGEQYF.

V gene TRBV30 combines with J gene TRBJ2-3; 9 nucleotides match TRBD1. Per the germline V gene, CDR1 is GTSNPN and CDR2 is SVGIG (reference sequence). The CDR3 consists of 14 residues. Trimming removed 3 bases from V and 3 bases from J; junction bases left unmatched: 4. The CDR3, as DNA: TGTGCCTGGAGCCATGGGACAGGGACAGATACGCAGTATTTT. Protein product: CAWSHGTGTDTQYF.

This clone was observed once. This chain links TRBV19 with TRBJ1-5, with TRBD1 as a possible D gene (5 bases). Germline values: CDR1 LNHDA, CDR2 SQIVND (reference sequence). V dropped 3 bases and J dropped 6 bases, with 15 bases sitting between them. The CDR3 consists of 15 residues. The CDR3 DNA reads as TGTGCCAGTAGTATGGGAACAGGTCGGGTTCAGCCCCAGCATTTT. Its protein is CASSMGTGRVQPQHF.

This clone appeared a few times. This rearrangement joins TRBV5-1 to TRBJ2-1, with 10 bases aligning to TRBD2. Germline V gene data show CDR1 as SGHRS and CDR2 as YFSETQ. CDR3 length equals 18 residues. Germline trimming cut 4 bases from V and 0 bases from J; bases unmatched to any gene: 10. CDR3 in amino acids: CASSPRAASGGSYNEQFF. CDR3 nucleotides: TGCGCCAGCAGCCCCCGTGCGGCTAGCGGGGGCTCCTACAATGAGCAGTTCTTC.

V gene TRBV6-6 combines with J gene TRBJ2-7, with 10 bases that match TRBD1. Unmatched junction bases numbered 7, after V lost 6 bases and J lost 2 bases. Germline CDR1 and CDR2: MNHNY and SVGAGI (reference sequence). The CDR3 totals 15 residues. This CDR3 is CASRVPGQGAYEQYF. The CDR3 DNA is TGTGCCAGCAGGGTCCCCGGACAGGGGGCCTACGAGCAGTACTTC.

The DNA of the CDR3 is TGTGCCACTGCCGGGACAGGCTTCTACGAGCAGTACTTC. Translation: CATAGTGFYEQYF. The rearrangement uses TRBV2 and TRBJ2-7; 8 positions agree with TRBD1. The germline V gene has CDR1 SNHLY and CDR2 FYNNEI. J lost 3 bases, V lost 10 bases, and 8 bases had no gene match. This CDR3 is built from 13 residues.

The chain employs TRBV19 and TRBJ2-3; 8 positions match TRBD1. The CDR3 runs 14 residues. CDR1 and CDR2 from the germline V gene are LNHDA and SQIVND (reference sequence). V lost 8 bases, J lost 1 base, and 5 bases stayed unmatched. The CDR3 protein is CASHSGQGTDTQYF. CDR3 coding DNA: TGTGCCAGTCACTCGGGACAGGGCACAGATACGCAGTATTTT.

The chain is built from TRBV4-3 and TRBJ2-3, with 10 bases fitting TRBD2. V lost 5 bases and J lost 1; bases outside the gene matches: 6. The length of the CDR3 is 16 residues. Looked up from germline, CDR1 is LGHNA and CDR2 is YSLEER. For the CDR3, the DNA is TGCGCCAGCAGCGGCATCCTAGCGGGGGGCACAGATACGCAGTATTTT. Protein sequence: CASSGILAGGTDTQYF.

The chain links TRBV2 to TRBJ1-2; the match to TRBD1 covers 9 bases. The trim removed 1 base at V and 7 bases at J, leaving 10 bases unmatched. The V gene's germline CDR1 is SNHLY and CDR2 FYNNEI. The length of the CDR3 is 16 residues. The CDR3 DNA reads as TGTGCCAGCAGTGAAGGCAGTGCGGGACAGGGTGCTGGCTACACCTTC. This gives the protein CASSEGSAGQGAGYTF.

J is TRBJ1-6 and V is TRBV5-8, with D possibly matching TRBD1 (6 bases). Germline V gene data show CDR1 as SGHTS and CDR2 as YDEGEE. The germline V and J ends were trimmed by 4 bases and 9 bases, with 20 bases remaining between them. The CDR3 has 16 residues. The DNA for the CDR3 is TGTGCCAGCAGCCCCGAAAGGGGCAGGGGCGCTTCACCCCTCCACTTT. It is translated as CASSPERGRGASPLHF.

This chain links TRBV10-3 with TRBJ1-5; D gene ambiguous. The germline CDR1 and CDR2 sequences are ENHRY and SYGVKD. The CDR3 covers 15 residues. V was cut by 2 bases and J by 0 bases, with 8 bases left in between. This chain's CDR3 is CAISETVNSNQPQHF. CDR3 sequence (DNA): TGTGCCATCAGTGAGACAGTTAATAGCAATCAGCCCCAGCATTTT.

This chain links TRBV28 with TRBJ1-1; D gene ambiguous. With 2 bases removed from V and 2 bases from J, the gap between germline ends came to 6 bases. The CDR3 totals 13 residues. CDR1 is MDHEN, CDR2 SYDVKM, per germline. CDR3 nucleotides: TGTGCCAGCAGTTTAGAACTCAACACTGAAGCTTTCTTT. Encoded protein: CASSLELNTEAFF. The entire variable domain, with the rest obtained from reference TRBV28 and TRBJ1-1, is as follows: DVKVTQSSRYLVKRTGEKVFLECVQDMDHENMFWYRQDPGLGLRLIYFSYDVKMKEKGDIPEGYSVSREKKERFSLILESASTNQTSMYLCASSLELNTEAFFGQGTRLTVV.

This rearrangement joins TRBV29-1 to TRBJ2-7; D gene unclear. CDR3 length: 12 amino acids. The V end lost 4 bases, the J end lost 4 bases, and 11 bases lay between the germline ends. The germline V gene encodes CDR1 SQVTM and CDR2 ANQGSEA. CDR3 in DNA: TGCAGCGTTGTAGGAGATTCTTACGAGCAGTACTTC. Its protein product is CSVVGDSYEQYF.

V and J are TRBV5-1 and TRBJ2-3; the match to TRBD2 covers 8 bases. Trimming at V came to 0 bases and at J to 0 bases, leaving 6 bases not matched to a gene. The CDR3 extends over 17 amino acids. The V gene's germline CDR1 is SGHRS and CDR2 YFSETQ. The CDR3 sequence: CASSLGLLAASTDTQYF. The CDR3 nucleotides read TGCGCCAGCAGCTTGGGCCTACTAGCGGCTAGCACAGATACGCAGTATTTT.

J is TRBJ2-7 and V is TRBV5-8; possibly TRBD2 for D (5 bases). V lost 1 base to trimming and J lost 2 bases, with 7 bases between them. This CDR3 comprises 13 residues. The germline gives CDR1 SGHTS, CDR2 YDEGEE. CDR3 protein: CASSLPGTYEQYF. The CDR3 DNA follows: TGTGCCAGCAGCTTGCCCGGGACCTACGAGCAGTACTTC.

This chain uses TRBV30 with TRBJ2-2; tentative D call: TRBD1 (6 bases). Germline V lookup: CDR1 GTSNPN, CDR2 SVGIG (reference sequence). The CDR3 has 14 amino acids. V lost 2 bases and J 3 bases, leaving 10 bases between the germline ends. The CDR3 nucleotides read TGTGCCTGGAGTTTCAGGGGATACACCGGGGAGCTGTTTTTT. This codes for CAWSFRGYTGELFF.

This chain connects TRBV10-3 to TRBJ1-3; 7 nucleotides line up with TRBD1. The CDR3 is made up of 17 amino acids. V gave up 4 bases and J gave up 5 bases; unmatched junction bases: 14. Per germline, CDR1 ENHRY and CDR2 SYGVKD. CDR3 protein: CAISGGQAPTTRNTIYF. The CDR3 coding sequence is TGTGCCATCAGTGGCGGACAGGCCCCCACAACCCGAAACACCATATATTTT.

V and J are TRBV3-1 (or the pseudogene TRBV3-2) and TRBJ2-5; maybe TRBD2 (6 bases). V lost 0 bases, J lost 2 bases, and 13 bases lay in between. In germline, CDR1 is LGHDT, CDR2 YNNKEL (reference sequence). CDR3 length equals 16 residues. The CDR3 spells CASSQDVASAQETQYF. The CDR3 bases are TGTGCCAGCAGCCAAGATGTAGCTAGCGCACAAGAGACCCAGTACTTC.

The J gene is TRBJ1-2, the V gene TRBV6-5; 9 bases align to TRBD1. Germline loops: CDR1 MNHEY, CDR2 SVGAGI. J gave up 4 bases and V 5 bases, and 5 bases lay outside the gene matches. The length of the CDR3 is 14 residues. In nucleotides, the CDR3 is TGTGCCAGCAGTAAGAAGGACAGGGGCTATGGCTACACCTTC. Translation: CASSKKDRGYGYTF.

The J gene is TRBJ2-1, the V gene TRBV29-1; a possible D gene is TRBD1 (5 bases). Germline V gene data show CDR1 as SQVTM and CDR2 as ANQGSEA. V was trimmed by 3 bases and J by 8 bases, leaving 14 bases between them. The CDR3 totals 13 residues. The CDR3 is CSVDRGEGYEQFF. In nucleotides, the CDR3 is TGCAGCGTTGATAGGGGCGAAGGGTATGAGCAGTTCTTC.